Listed below are T cell receptor beta chains from one sample, sequenced in a study of post-analysis software for immune sequencing data. A single record per CDR3 protein comes from TCRdb applying MiXCR to the PCR reads. This sample has 430,000 or so distinct CDR3 sequences, with about 39% found just once. The material sequenced was blood. These receptors came from a girl aged 2-10 years with multiple sclerosis. The CDR3 runs from the conserved cysteine through the conserved F or W. The D gene is left open where the match is weak. Some rows have no size entry. The others give once, few or many, or a class for an expanded clone.

NA TRBJ2-3 NA TRBV10-2 CATMGVTSTDTQYF TGCGCCACTATGGGGGTAACTAGCACAGATACGCAGTATTTT
few TRBJ2-3 TRBD2 TRBV20-1 CSAILSGSGRIDTQYF TGCAGTGCTATACTTTCTGGTAGCGGGAGGATAGATACGCAGTATTTT
few TRBJ2-5 NA TRBV29-1 CSVAQGEQETQYF TGCAGCGTTGCTCAGGGAGAACAAGAGACCCAGTACTTC
NA TRBJ1-6 NA TRBV20-1 CSVPYGRDLYNSPLHF TGCAGTGTCCCTTATGGGCGGGACCTATATAATTCACCCCTCCACTTT
NA TRBJ2-3 TRBD2 TRBV14 CASSQDLGLAGLHTQYF TGTGCCAGCAGCCAAGATCTTGGGCTAGCGGGTCTCCATACGCAGTATTTT
few TRBJ1-2 NA TRBV18 CASSLIDTNLLYGYTF TGTGCCAGCTCACTGATCGACACAAACCTCCTCTATGGCTACACCTTC
NA TRBJ2-5 TRBD1 TRBV18 CTSSPGQGETQYF TGTACCAGCTCACCAGGACAGGGGGAGACCCAGTACTTC
once TRBJ2-5 TRBD2 TRBV19 CASRRLAGPEETQYF TGTGCCAGTCGCCGACTAGCGGGACCTGAAGAGACCCAGTACTTC
NA TRBJ2-7 NA TRBV5-1 CASSLEAAGIGIYEQYF TGCGCCAGCAGCTTGGAGGCAGCAGGCATTGGTATCTACGAGCAGTACTTC
NA TRBJ2-7 NA TRBV4-3 CASSQDTGGAYEQYF TGCGCCAGCAGCCAAGATACCGGGGGCGCCTACGAGCAGTACTTC
few TRBJ1-2 TRBD1 TRBV6-5 CASSYSGTGINYGYTF TGTGCCAGCAGTTACTCGGGGACAGGGATCAACTATGGCTACACCTTC
NA TRBJ2-5 TRBD2 TRBV12-5 CASGYAGVALAGRKETQYF TGTGCTAGTGGCTACGCGGGGGTTGCCCTAGCGGGACGAAAAGAGACCCAGTACTTC
few TRBJ2-1 TRBD2 TRBV27 CASSSTLAGGMDYNEQFF TGTGCCAGCAGTTCTACACTAGCGGGAGGGATGGATTACAATGAGCAGTTCTTC
NA TRBJ1-2 TRBD1 TRBV16 CASSQRGTVGDGYTF TGTGCCAGCAGCCAACGCGGGACAGTGGGCGATGGCTACACCTTC
NA TRBJ2-1 NA TRBV12-3/TRBV12-4 CASSFRLVGANEQFF TGTGCCAGCAGTTTTCGACTAGTGGGAGCCAATGAGCAGTTCTTC